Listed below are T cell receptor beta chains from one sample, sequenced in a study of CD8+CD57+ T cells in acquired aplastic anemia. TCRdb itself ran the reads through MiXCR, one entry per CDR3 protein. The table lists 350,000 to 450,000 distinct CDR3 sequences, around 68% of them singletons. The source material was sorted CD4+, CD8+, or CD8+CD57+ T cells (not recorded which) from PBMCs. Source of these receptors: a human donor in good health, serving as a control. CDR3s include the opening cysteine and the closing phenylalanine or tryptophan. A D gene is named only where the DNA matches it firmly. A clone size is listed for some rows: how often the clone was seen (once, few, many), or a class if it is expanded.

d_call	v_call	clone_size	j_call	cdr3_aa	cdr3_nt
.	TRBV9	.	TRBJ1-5	CASSEDSGTRTNQPQHF	TGTGCCAGCAGTGAGGACTCCGGGACAAGGACCAATCAGCCCCAGCATTTT
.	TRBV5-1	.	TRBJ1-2	CASSPGLGEAEVYGYTF	TGCGCCAGCAGCCCTGGCTTAGGGGAGGCGGAGGTATATGGCTACACCTTC
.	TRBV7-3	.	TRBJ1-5	CASSLKAEGDKHF	TGTGCCAGCAGCCTCAAGGCAGAGGGGGACAAGCATTTT
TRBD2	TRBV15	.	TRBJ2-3	CTTSGTKNTQYF	TGCACGACCAGCGGGACCAAAAATACGCAGTATTTC
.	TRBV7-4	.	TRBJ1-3	CASSHQRWGGNTIYF	TGTGCCAGCAGCCACCAGCGGTGGGGTGGAAACACCATATATTTT
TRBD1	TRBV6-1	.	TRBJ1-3	CASSEAAGQGGNAIYF	TGTGCCAGCAGTGAAGCGGCAGGACAGGGTGGAAACGCCATATATTTT
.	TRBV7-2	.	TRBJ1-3	CASSLVYRLSGNTIYF	TGTGCCAGCAGCTTAGTGTACAGACTCTCTGGAAACACCATATATTTT
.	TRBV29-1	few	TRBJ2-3	CSVGLISTDTQYF	TGCAGCGTCGGACTGATTTCCACAGATACGCAGTATTTT
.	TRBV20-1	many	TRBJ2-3	CSATGWGWADTQYF	TGCAGTGCCACAGGGTGGGGGTGGGCAGATACGCAGTATTTT
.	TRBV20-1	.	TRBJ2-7	CRASLPSGARYEQYF	TGCAGAGCTAGCCTTCCGTCTGGGGCTAGGTACGAGCAGTACTTC
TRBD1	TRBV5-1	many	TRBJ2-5	CASTVTGAPETQYF	TGCGCCAGCACCGTAACAGGGGCGCCTGAGACCCAGTACTTC
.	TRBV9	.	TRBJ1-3	CASSAMVGADTEAIYF	TGTGCCAGCAGCGCCATGGTGGGGGCGGACACTGAAGCCATATATTTT
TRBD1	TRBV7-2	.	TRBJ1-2	CASSLDPPGQAFYGYTF	TGTGCCAGCAGCTTAGACCCCCCTGGACAGGCTTTCTATGGCTACACCTTC
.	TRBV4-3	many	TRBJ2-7	CASSQDRGREQYF	TGCGCCAGCAGCCAAGATCGGGGGCGGGAGCAGTACTTC
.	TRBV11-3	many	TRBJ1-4	CASSLDVYSDEKLFF	TGTGCCAGCAGCTTAGACGTATATAGTGATGAAAAACTGTTTTTT
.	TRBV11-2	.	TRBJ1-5	CASSLDQGGDQPQHF	TGTGCCAGCAGCTTAGACCAGGGAGGGGATCAGCCCCAGCATTTT
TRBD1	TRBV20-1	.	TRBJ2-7	CSASGRSRDRELWF	TGCAGTGCCAGTGGAAGGAGCCGGGACAGGGAACTCTGGTTC
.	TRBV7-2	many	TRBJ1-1	CASSFRQGYTEAFF	TGTGCCAGCAGCTTTAGGCAGGGTTACACTGAAGCTTTCTTT
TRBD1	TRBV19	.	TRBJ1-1	CASSGTQGARGTEAFF	TGTGCCAGTAGTGGGACACAGGGGGCGCGTGGCACTGAAGCTTTCTTT
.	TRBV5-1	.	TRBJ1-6	CASSLVVDNDSPLHF	TGTGCCAGCAGCTTAGTGGTCGACAATGACTCACCCCTCCACTTT
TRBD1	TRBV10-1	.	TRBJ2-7	CASSRTGYEQSF	TGTGCCAGCAGCAGGACAGGCTACGAGCAGTCATTC
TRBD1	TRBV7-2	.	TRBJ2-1	CASSESTGNNYMEQFF	TGTGCCAGCAGCGAGTCGACAGGGAACAACTACATGGAGCAGTTCTTC
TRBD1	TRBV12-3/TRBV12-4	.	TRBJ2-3	CASSPGDRVDTQYF	TGTGCCAGCAGCCCGGGGGACAGGGTGGATACGCAGTATTTT
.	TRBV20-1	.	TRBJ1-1	CSAPRRAGAFF	TGCAGTGCCCCGAGAAGAGCCGGAGCTTTCTTT
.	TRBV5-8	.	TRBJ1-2	CASSLAAGANYGYTF	TGTGCCAGCAGCTTGGCGGCAGGGGCTAACTATGGCTACACCTTC
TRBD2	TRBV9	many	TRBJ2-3	CASSVTSGAQDTQYF	TGTGCCAGCAGCGTGACTAGCGGGGCGCAAGATACGCAGTATTTT
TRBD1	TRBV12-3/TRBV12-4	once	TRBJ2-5	CASSPGTGGWKTQYF	TGTGCCAGCAGTCCTGGGACAGGGGGCTGGAAGACCCAGTACTTC